This T cell receptor beta chain was captured by sequencing in a study of blood T cell repertoires in COVID-19. The wider study: COVID-19 samples, acute and convalescent, were from the United States, Italy and Spain. Sources were T cells, B-cell-depleted T cells, or PBMCs; the material itself was cDNA or gDNA.

Per the study methods: Amplification of reference gene primers provided the estimated nucleated cell counts. Sequencing was performed with immunoSEQ multiplex PCR; in TCRdb, only in-frame clones are kept and a portion is missing. V and J calls plus clone size are reproduced from that table; the DNA served to infer D and trimming. Among fewer than 200,000 clones listed, 80% to 90% were seen once. Germline loops: CDR1 KGHDR, CDR2 SFDVKD. The V and J ends lost 0 bases and 5 bases respectively, with 10 bases between them. There are 16 residues in the CDR3. During active infection, Seattle patients enrolled and were then monitored through disease.

V and J are TRBV24-1 and TRBJ2-6, with D possibly TRBD2 on 6 matching bases. The TCR comes from an older woman with COVID-19, enrolled during active disease. The sample comprised peripheral blood. The CDR3 bases are TGTGCCACCAGTGATTTGCCCAGGGACTGGGCCAACGTCCTGACTTTC. Protein: CATSDLPRDWANVLTF.